One and the same sample provided the 4 T cell receptor beta chains below, sequenced in a study of T cells after yellow fever vaccination. TCRdb redid the calling of the 5' RACE reads with MiXCR, one entry per CDR3 protein. Of 120,000 or so distinct CDR3 sequences detected, 5.5% to 8% appear once; the ten largest clones hold approximately 3%. The starting material was CD4+ T cells sorted from PBMCs, obtained about 49 days after the first yellow fever vaccination. Source of these receptors: a man aged 18 to 29 who received the YFV17D yellow fever vaccine.

This clonotype was counted at least ten times. The chain carries TRBV5-1 and TRBJ1-3, with 7 bases that match TRBD1. The CDR3 is made up of 15 amino acids. Trimming took 7 bases from V and 2 from J; bases not matched to a gene: 9. Looked up from germline, CDR1 is SGHRS and CDR2 is YFSETQ. The CDR3 protein is CASAEGAAAGNTIYF. The CDR3 nucleotides read TGCGCCAGCGCGGAGGGGGCAGCGGCTGGAAACACCATATATTTT.

This clonotype was picked up many times. This chain links TRBV7-8 with TRBJ2-3, with D possibly being TRBD2 (7 bases). The CDR3 runs to 15 residues. Trimming left V 3 bases short and J 3 bases short, with 13 bases between. CDR1 SGHVS and CDR2 FQNEAQ come from the germline V gene. DNA of the CDR3: TGTGCCAGCAGCTTGGGGGGGGGCGGGACAGATACGCAGTATTTT. Its translation is CASSLGGGGTDTQYF.

This clonotype was picked up a small number of times. V is TRBV4-3 and J is TRBJ2-5; TRBD2 matches at 10 bases. Trimming removed 0 bases from V and 2 bases from J; junction bases left unmatched: 9. There are 18 residues in the CDR3. Looked up from germline, CDR1 is LGHNA and CDR2 is YSLEER. CDR3 sequence (DNA): TGCGCCAGCAGCCAAGATTGGGCGGCTAGCGGGGGTCAAGAGACCCAGTACTTC. Amino acid sequence: CASSQDWAASGGQETQYF.

This clonotype was seen repeatedly, ten times or more. The chain joins TRBV18 to TRBJ2-7, with TRBD2 as a possible D gene (7 bases). The CDR3 sequence is 15 residues long. Trimming took off 3 bases at V and 4 bases at J, with 16 bases between the two ends. CDR1 is KGHSH, CDR2 LQKENI, per germline. The DNA of the CDR3 is TGTGCCAGCTCACCGTATCCGGGGGGCCAGTACGAGCAGTACTTC. Its protein is CASSPYPGGQYEQYF.